This T cell receptor beta chain derives from a study of T cell responses to AZD1222 COVID-19 vaccine. In the case of this clone: The antigen is unknown.

Pooled in the analysis were second doses at about 4 or about 12 weeks. Some clones are missing from TCRdb's copy, which holds only in-frame ones; the method was immunoSEQ multiplex PCR. Among 150,000 to 200,000 clones listed, around nine tenths were seen once. Germline V gene data show CDR1 as SNHLY and CDR2 as FYNNEI. This CDR3 has 18 residues. V lost 4 bases, J lost 0 bases, and 12 bases stayed unmatched. Regarding the study as a whole: Repertoire sampling happened only post peak T cell response. Possibly, clonal diversity was underestimated; donors were largely white British and included more females. Just a handful of people given AZD1222 tested seropositive at baseline.

The chain combines TRBV2 with TRBJ2-4, with TRBD2 matching 7 bases. The material was peripheral blood, obtained 28 days after the second AZD1222 dose. This TCR derives from an adult who received the AZD1222 COVID-19 vaccine. The CDR3 coding sequence is TGTGCCAGCAGTGGGTTGGGGGGGACCAAATTAGCCAAAAACATTCAGTACTTC. This codes for CASSGLGGTKLAKNIQYF.